This T cell receptor (beta chain) derives from a study of blood T cells in healthy people across ages (dated by TCRdb to the mid-2010s). Turning to the overall study: Template switching captured roughly one uniquely barcoded TCR beta cDNA molecule per two T cells in model experiments. Using deep sequencing normalized with unique cDNA molecular identifiers, the study measured how TCR beta repertoire diversity changes with age. Donors were grouped into four age groups: young (average roughly 16 years), middle-aged (roughly 40), aged (around 60) and long-lived (over 80). To avoid experimental bias, donors of different ages were distributed randomly across sequencing lanes. The study analyzed two additional independent replicas of 1 million unique cDNA reads from the same blood draw for two donors, one aged 18 to 30 and one aged 80 or older.

Broader findings and caveats from the paper: Because the CMV infection status of the donors was unknown, age-related changes in expanded clonotypes may potentially have been confounded. Observed TCR beta diversity correlated strongly with the percentage of naive T cells measured by flow cytometry. Estimates of total diversity from one million sequenced T cells were regarded as lower bounds and underestimates. The long-lived group showed more naive CD4+ T cells, fewer expanded clones and increased TCR diversity than the aged group, suggesting age selection. Bulk unsorted PBMC profiling prevented conclusive comparison of naive and antigen-experienced compartments. Observed TCR beta diversity per million T cells fell roughly linearly with age, and a significant reduction was already apparent by age about 36.

The library came from 5' RACE. A second PCR of roughly 7 to 11 cycles was performed with a sample-barcoded 5' primer and a J-beta primer mix. A template-switch 5' adaptor carrying 12 random nucleotides introduced a unique molecular identifier onto each TCR beta cDNA molecule. At least 2.5 million CDR3-containing paired-end reads were obtained from each sample. First-strand cDNA was synthesized from all RNA with the Mint cDNA synthesis kit, primed by a TRBC-specific oligonucleotide. After uracil-DNA glycosylase treatment, a first 18-cycle PCR used universal primers M1SS and BC2_uni_R on all cDNA. Per the authors' processing: For normalization, 1 million high-quality reads, each with a distinct molecular identifier, were randomly selected from each sample. Reads with shared molecular identifiers were discarded instead of being binned into consensus sequences. CDR3 identification, clonotype clustering and error correction used MiTCR with a Q25 quality threshold and the strictest error-elimination algorithm. Lower-bound total TCR beta diversity was estimated with a nonparametric unseen species model using Euler transformation. Starting from the raw public reads, TCRdb applied fastp trimming at Q25, assembled clones with MiXCR and retained in-frame beta chains. Under each unique CDR3 protein, matching rows form one entry showing the most common genes and DNA. TCRdb's processing, not the authors', yielded these V and J calls. This sample has some 1.8 million distinct CDR3 sequences in its table, and roughly two fifths of those were observed once. Of the sample, around 23% is held by the ten largest clones.

As to this clonotype: What this receptor recognizes is not known. No much larger clonotype is one base removed from it; base qualities were not supplied.

Taken from cysteine to phenylalanine, the CDR3 has 18 residues. Here the CDR3 DNA is all that survives: 54 bases in frame from base 1. The germline V gene yields SGHDN for CDR1 and FVKESK for CDR2. Germline trimming amounts to 7 bases on V and 4 bases on J, with 14 as the count of junction bases outside the gene matches. Donors were 40 or so systemically healthy Caucasian individuals from Russia aged roughly 6 to 100 years. About 9.1 milliliters of peripheral blood were collected from each donor into EDTA-treated Vacutainer tubes. PBMCs were isolated by Ficoll-Paque density-gradient centrifugation, with at least 6 million obtained per sample. Trizol reagent was used to extract total RNA from the PBMCs, yielding at least 5 micrograms per sample. For every donor, an aliquot of PBMCs went through flow cytometry to measure the percentages of naive CD45RAhigh/CD27high T cells.

Sequenced sample: blood. The rearranged chain carries TRBV14 and TRBJ2-5, and TRBD2 aligns with 14 junction nucleotides. The sequence was obtained from a human donor in good health. The CDR3 protein is CASTNSEGTSGRRETQYF. The DNA sequence is given as TGTGCCAGCACCAACAGTGAGGGGACTAGCGGGAGACGAGAGACCCAGTACTTC.